The clone carrying this T cell receptor (beta chain) was found many times. The data are from a study of regulatory T cells in long-lasting Graves disease. Through Arm-PCR of CDR3 regions and iRepertoire HTBI primers, TCR beta libraries were built. TCRdb itself ran the multiplex PCR reads through MiXCR, one entry per CDR3 protein. The sample shows about 420,000 distinct CDR3 sequences, about 16% of them seen only once. Time point specified: newly diagnosed GD, antithyroid drugs for less than 3 months. PBMC RNA served as the TCR library source. CDR3 size: 15 residues. V lost 0 bases to trimming and J lost 3 bases, with 12 bases between them. CDR1 and CDR2 from the germline V gene are DFQATT and SNEGSKA (reference sequence). Another study also made use of these data, one on T cells in Graves' hyperthyroidism and ophthalmopathy. That paper notes: No progression to ophthalmopathy during 18 months of follow-up defined stable disease. A model built on 13 V-J features separated ophthalmopathy from stable hyperthyroidism.

This TCR was recovered from a woman between 18 and 30 years old with Graves disease. Sequenced here: peripheral blood mononuclear cells (PBMCs), sampled at new diagnosis, from a patient treated with antithyroid drugs. The J gene is TRBJ2-1, the V gene TRBV20-1; no reliable D call. CDR3 bases: TGCAGTGCTAGAGATAATCGGGCTTTCTACAATGAGCAGTTCTTC. This codes for CSARDNRAFYNEQFF.